This T cell receptor (beta chain) comes out of a study of blood T cells in healthy people across ages. Findings and limits, study-wide: Estimates drawn from one million T cells were deemed to understate diversity.

Then a second PCR, running roughly 7 to 12 cycles, was carried out with a sample-barcoded 5' primer and a J-beta primer mix. From the 5' RACE reads, TCRdb called clonotypes with MiXCR, one entry per CDR3 protein. This sample has about 780,000 distinct CDR3 sequences; 46% occur once, and the top ten carry 15% to 20%. Unmatched junction bases numbered 9, after V lost 10 bases and J lost 0 bases. Germline CDR1 MNHNY, CDR2 SVGAGI (reference sequence). The CDR3 consists of 16 residues. This clonotype was picked up a small number of times. Its antigen is not known. Donation came from healthy Caucasian individuals in Russia who were aged roughly 6 to 95. Each donor gave roughly 9.2 milliliters of peripheral blood.

Sequenced: blood. This sequence joins TRBV6-6 and TRBJ2-7, with 13 bases identical to TRBD2. This receptor was obtained from a man at least 80 years old in good health. The CDR3 DNA reads TGTGCCACCTCAGGGACTAGCGGGGCTAGCTCCTACGAGCAGTACTTC. Residues: CATSGTSGASSYEQYF.